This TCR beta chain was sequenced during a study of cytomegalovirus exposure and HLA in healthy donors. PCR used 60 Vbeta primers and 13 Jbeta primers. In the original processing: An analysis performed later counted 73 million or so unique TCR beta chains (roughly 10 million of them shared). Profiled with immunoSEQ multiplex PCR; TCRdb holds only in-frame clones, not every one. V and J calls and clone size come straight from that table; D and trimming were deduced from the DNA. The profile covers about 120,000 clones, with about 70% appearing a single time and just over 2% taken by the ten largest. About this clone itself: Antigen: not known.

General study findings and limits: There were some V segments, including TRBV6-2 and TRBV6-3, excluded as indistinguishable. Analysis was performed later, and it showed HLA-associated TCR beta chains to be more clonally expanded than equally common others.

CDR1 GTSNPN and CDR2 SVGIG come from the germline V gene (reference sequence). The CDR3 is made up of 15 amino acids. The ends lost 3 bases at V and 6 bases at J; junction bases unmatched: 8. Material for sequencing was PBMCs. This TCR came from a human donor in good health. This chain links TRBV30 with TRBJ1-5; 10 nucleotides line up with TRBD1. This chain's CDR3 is CAWSATGQGIQPQHF. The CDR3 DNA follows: TGTGCCTGGAGCGCTACGGGACAGGGGATTCAGCCCCAGCATTTT.